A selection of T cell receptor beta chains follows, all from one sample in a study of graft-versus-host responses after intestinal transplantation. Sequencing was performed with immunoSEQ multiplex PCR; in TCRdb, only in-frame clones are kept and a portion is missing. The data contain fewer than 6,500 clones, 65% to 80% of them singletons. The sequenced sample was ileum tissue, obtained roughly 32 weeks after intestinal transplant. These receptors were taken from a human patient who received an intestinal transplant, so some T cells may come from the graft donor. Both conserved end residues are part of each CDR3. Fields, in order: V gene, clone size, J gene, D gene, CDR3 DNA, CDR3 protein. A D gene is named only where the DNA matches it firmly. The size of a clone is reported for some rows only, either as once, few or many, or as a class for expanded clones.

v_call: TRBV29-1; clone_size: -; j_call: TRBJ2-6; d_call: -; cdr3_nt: TGCAGCGTTGAAGGCGAGGGCGACGGGGCCAACGTCCTGACTTTC; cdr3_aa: CSVEGEGDGANVLTF
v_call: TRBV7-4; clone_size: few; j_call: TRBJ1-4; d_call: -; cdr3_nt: TGTGCCAGCAGCCTTCGACGGTTGATTAATGAAAAACTGTTTTTT; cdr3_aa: CASSLRRLINEKLFF
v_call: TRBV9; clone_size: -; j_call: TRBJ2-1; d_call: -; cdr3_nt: TGTGCCAGCAGTTCAGAAGGGGGGGCGAACAATGAGCAGTTCTTC; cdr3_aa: CASSSEGGANNEQFF
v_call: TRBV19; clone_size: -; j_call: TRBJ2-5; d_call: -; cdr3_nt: TGTGCCAGTAGTAGCGGGGTTCAAGAGACCCAGTACTTC; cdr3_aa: CASSSGVQETQYF
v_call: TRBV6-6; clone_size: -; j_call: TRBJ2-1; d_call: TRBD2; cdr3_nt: TGTGCCAGCAGTTTCGCGGGGGGGCCGGTTAATGAGCAGTTCTTC; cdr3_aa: CASSFAGGPVNEQFF
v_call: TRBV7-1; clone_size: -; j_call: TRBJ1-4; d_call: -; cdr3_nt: TGTGCCAGCAGCCCGACTGATGCAACTAATGAAAAACTGTTTTTT; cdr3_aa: CASSPTDATNEKLFF
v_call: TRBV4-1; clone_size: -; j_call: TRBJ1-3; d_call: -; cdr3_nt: TGCGCCAGCAGCCAAGTGACAACCTCTGGAAACACCATATATTTT; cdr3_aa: CASSQVTTSGNTIYF
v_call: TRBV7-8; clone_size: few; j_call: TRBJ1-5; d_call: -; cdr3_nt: TGTGCCAGCAGCTTAGAGGACAGTAGCAATCAGCCCCAGCATTTT; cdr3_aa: CASSLEDSSNQPQHF
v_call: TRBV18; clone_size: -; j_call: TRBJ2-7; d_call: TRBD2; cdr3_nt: TGTGCCAGCTCACCAGTAGCGGGGGATTCCTACGAGCAGTACTTC; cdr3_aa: CASSPVAGDSYEQYF
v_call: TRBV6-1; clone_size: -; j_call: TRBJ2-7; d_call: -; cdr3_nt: TGTGCCAGCAGTCACTCCTACGAGCAGTACTTC; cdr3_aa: CASSHSYEQYF
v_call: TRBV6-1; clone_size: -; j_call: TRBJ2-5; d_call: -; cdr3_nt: TGTGCCAGCAGTCCGTGGGCAGGGCTAGAGACCCAGTACTTC; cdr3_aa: CASSPWAGLETQYF
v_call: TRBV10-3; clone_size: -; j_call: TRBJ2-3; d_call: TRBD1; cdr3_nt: TGTGCCATCAGTGATGTCCGGGACAGGGGACTCACAGATACGCAGTATTTT; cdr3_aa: CAISDVRDRGLTDTQYF
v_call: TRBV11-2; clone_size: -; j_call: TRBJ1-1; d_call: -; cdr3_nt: TGTGCCAGCAGCTTGGGGACCCTCGGGACCGCTTTCTTT; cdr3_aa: CASSLGTLGTAFF
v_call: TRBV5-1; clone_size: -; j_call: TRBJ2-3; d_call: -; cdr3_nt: TGCGCCAGCAGCTTGGTAGCGGGCACAGATACGCAGTATTTT; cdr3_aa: CASSLVAGTDTQYF
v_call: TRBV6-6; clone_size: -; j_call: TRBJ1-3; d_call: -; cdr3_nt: TGTGCCAGCAGTCGCAAGACAAATTCTGGAAACACCATATATTTT; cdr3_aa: CASSRKTNSGNTIYF
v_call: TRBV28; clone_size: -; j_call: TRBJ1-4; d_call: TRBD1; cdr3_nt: TGTGCCAGCACCCGAGGACAGGGGCGGGAAAAACTGTTTTTT; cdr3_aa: CASTRGQGREKLFF
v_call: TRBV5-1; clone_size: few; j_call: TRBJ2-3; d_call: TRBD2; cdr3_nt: TGCGCCAGCAGCTTGCCTAGCGGGGGGGCGAAGGACACAGATACGCAGTATTTT; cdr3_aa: CASSLPSGGAKDTDTQYF
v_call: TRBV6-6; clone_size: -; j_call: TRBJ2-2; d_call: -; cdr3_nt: TGTGCCAGCGGGACGTCGGGTGCCGGGGAGCTGTTTTTT; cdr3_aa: CASGTSGAGELFF
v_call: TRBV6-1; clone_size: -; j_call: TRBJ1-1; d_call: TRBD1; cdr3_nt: TGTGCCAGCAAAGACAGGGGGACGATGAACACTGAAGCTTTCTTT; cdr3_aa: CASKDRGTMNTEAFF
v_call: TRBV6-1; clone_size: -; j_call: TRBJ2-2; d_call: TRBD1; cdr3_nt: TGTGCCAGCCGGGGACAGCAAGTCACCGGGGAGCTGTTTTTT; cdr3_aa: CASRGQQVTGELFF
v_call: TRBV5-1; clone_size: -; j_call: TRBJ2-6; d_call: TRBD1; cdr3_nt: TGCGCCAGCAGCCAGGACAGGTCTGGGGCCAACGTCCTGACTTTC; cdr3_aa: CASSQDRSGANVLTF
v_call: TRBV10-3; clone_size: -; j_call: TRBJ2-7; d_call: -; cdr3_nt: TGTGCCATCAGTTCCAGTGTGGCGCGCGCGGGCGACGAGCGGTACTTC; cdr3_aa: CAISSSVARAGDERYF
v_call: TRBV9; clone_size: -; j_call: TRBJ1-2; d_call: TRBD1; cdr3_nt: TGTGCCAGCAGCGCATTGACAGGGGGCGACCCTTATGGCTACACCTTC; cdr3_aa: CASSALTGGDPYGYTF
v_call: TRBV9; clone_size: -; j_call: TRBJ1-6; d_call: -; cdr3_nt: TGTGCCAGCAGCGTTATTTGGAGGTCACCCCTCCACTTT; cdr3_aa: CASSVIWRSPLHF
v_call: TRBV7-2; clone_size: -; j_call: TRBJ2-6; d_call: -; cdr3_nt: TGTGCCAGCAGCTTAGCGGGGGGTTGCTCTGGGGCCAACGTCCTGACTTTC; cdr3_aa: CASSLAGGCSGANVLTF
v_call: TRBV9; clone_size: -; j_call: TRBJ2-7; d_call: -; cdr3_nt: TGTGCCAGCAGCGTAGGGGTCGGTCTCGGCGGCGAGCAGTACTTC; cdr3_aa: CASSVGVGLGGEQYF
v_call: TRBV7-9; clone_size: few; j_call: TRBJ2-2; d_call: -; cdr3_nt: TGTGCCAGCAGCTTAATGGTAGCCGGGGAGCTGTTTTTT; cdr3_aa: CASSLMVAGELFF
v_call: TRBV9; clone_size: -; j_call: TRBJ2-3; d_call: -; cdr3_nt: TGTGCCACACTTAGCCCGGGCGGAACAGATACGCAGTATTTT; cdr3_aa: CATLSPGGTDTQYF
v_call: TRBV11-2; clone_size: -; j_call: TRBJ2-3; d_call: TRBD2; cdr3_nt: TGTGCCAGCAGCTTAGCTAAAAGCGGGGGAGATACGCAGTATTTT; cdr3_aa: CASSLAKSGGDTQYF
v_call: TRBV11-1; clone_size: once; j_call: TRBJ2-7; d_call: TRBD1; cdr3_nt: TGTGCCAGCAGCCCGGGACAGGGAGTTTCCTACGAGCAGTACTTC; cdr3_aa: CASSPGQGVSYEQYF
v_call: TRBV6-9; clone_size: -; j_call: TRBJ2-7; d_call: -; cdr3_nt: TGTGCCAGCAGTTACTTCTTCAACTCGGAGGAGCAGTACTTC; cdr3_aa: CASSYFFNSEEQYF
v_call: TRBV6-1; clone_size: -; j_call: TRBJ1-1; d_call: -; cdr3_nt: TGTGCCAGCAGTCTAAACCTCGGCACTGAAGCTTTCTTT; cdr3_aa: CASSLNLGTEAFF
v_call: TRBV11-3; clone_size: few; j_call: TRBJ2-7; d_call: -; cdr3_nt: TGTGCCAGCAGCTTAGCGGCGGGAAACCTGGGCTACGAGCAGTACTTC; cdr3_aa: CASSLAAGNLGYEQYF
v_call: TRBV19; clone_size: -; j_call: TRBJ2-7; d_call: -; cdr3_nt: TGTGCCAGTAGTATAGTTGGCGGAGCCTACGAGCAGTACTTC; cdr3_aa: CASSIVGGAYEQYF
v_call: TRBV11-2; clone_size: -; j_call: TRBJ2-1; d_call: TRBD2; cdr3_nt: TGTGCCAGCAGCCTGGTCACTAGCGGGGGGGCCGGGAATGAGCAGTTCTTC; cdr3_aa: CASSLVTSGGAGNEQFF
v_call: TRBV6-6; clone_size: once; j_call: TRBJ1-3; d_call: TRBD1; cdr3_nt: TGTGCCAGCAGTTGGACAGGAGGCTCTGGAAACACCATATATTTT; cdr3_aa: CASSWTGGSGNTIYF
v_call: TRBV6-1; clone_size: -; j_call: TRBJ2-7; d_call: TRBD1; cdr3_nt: TGTGCCAGCAGCGCAGGGGGCGCGGGCGAGCAGTACTTC; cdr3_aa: CASSAGGAGEQYF
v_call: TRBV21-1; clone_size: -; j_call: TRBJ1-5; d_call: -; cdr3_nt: TGTGCCAGCAGTCGTCATGTAGCTCATTGGCATCATCAGCCCCAGCATTTT; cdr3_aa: CASSRHVAHWHHQPQHF
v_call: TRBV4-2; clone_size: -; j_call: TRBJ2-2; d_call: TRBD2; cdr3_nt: TGTGCCAGCAGCCAAGTTAGGACTCGCGGGGGGGCGAACACCGGGGAGCTGTTTTTT; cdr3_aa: CASSQVRTRGGANTGELFF
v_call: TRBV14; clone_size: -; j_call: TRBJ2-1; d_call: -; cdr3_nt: TGTGCCAGCAGCCAACTGTCCACAGGACCGAACAATGAGCAGTTCTTC; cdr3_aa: CASSQLSTGPNNEQFF
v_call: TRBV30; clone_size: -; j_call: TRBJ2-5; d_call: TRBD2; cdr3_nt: TGTGCCTGCACTCTGGGGGTAGCGGGGGGACGCGAGACCCAGTACTTC; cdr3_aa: CACTLGVAGGRETQYF
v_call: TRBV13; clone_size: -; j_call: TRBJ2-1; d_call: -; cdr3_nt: TGTGCCAGCAGCTTAGTTGCGGGGGCATACAATGAGCAGTTCTTC; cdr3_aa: CASSLVAGAYNEQFF
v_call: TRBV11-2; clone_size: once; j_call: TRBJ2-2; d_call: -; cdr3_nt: TGTGCCAGCAGCTTAGCAGACGGGGAGCTGTTTTTT; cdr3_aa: CASSLADGELFF
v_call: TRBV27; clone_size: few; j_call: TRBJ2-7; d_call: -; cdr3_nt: TGTGCCAGCAGTCTACTAGGTGCGGCCTACGAGCAGTACTTC; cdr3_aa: CASSLLGAAYEQYF
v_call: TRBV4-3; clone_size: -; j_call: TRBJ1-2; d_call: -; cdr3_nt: TGCGCCAGCAGCCGAGACTCAGGGAGCGCTAACTATGGCTACACCTTC; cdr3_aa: CASSRDSGSANYGYTF
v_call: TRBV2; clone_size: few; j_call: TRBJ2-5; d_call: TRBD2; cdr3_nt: TGTGCCAGCACTAGCGGGGGCCTTGAGACCCAGTACTTC; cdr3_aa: CASTSGGLETQYF
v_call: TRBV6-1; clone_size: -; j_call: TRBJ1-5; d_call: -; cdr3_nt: TGTGCCAGCAGTGTCACCCCTAATCAGCCCCAGCATTTT; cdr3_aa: CASSVTPNQPQHF
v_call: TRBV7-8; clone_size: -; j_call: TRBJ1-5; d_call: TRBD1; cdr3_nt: TGTGCCAGCAGCTTAAATGAACAGGGGGATCAGCCCCAGCATTTT; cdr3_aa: CASSLNEQGDQPQHF
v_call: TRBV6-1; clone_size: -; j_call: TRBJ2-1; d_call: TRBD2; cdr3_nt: TGTGCCAGCAGTGAAGTCGGGGGGGCCGTTTACAATGAGCAGTTCTTC; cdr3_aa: CASSEVGGAVYNEQFF
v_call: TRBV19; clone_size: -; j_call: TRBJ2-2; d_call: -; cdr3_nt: TGTGCCAGTAGTATTTCTGGGTTCGGGGAGCTGTTTTTT; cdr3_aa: CASSISGFGELFF
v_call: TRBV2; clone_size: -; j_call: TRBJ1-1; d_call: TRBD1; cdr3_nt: TGTGCCAGCAGACTGAGGGGGCAGGGACCGAACACTGAAGCTTTCTTT; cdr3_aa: CASRLRGQGPNTEAFF